The 17 T cell receptor beta chains below were found in one sample sequenced in a study of T cells in Graves' hyperthyroidism and ophthalmopathy. Amplification yielded TCR beta CDR3 regions, with RNA transcripts as the source. TCR CDR3 regions were first amplified by RT-PCR with HTBI primers. Using its own MiXCR run on the multiplex PCR reads, TCRdb lists one record per CDR3 protein. The table has 300,000 to 400,000 distinct CDR3 sequences, 21% seen once. What was sequenced was blood. The receptors originated from a woman aged 50 to 65 with Graves' hyperthyroidism.

This clonotype showed up many times. The chain links TRBV7-9 to TRBJ2-7, with 8 bases matching TRBD1. Germline CDR1 SEHNR, CDR2 FQNEAQ (reference sequence). The CDR3 runs to 14 residues. The trim removed 4 bases at V and 3 bases at J, leaving 5 bases unmatched. The CDR3 loop is CASSSWTGLYEQYF. The CDR3 coding sequence is TGTGCCAGCAGCTCTTGGACAGGGCTCTACGAGCAGTACTTC.

The chain recombines TRBV11-2 with TRBJ1-2, with no clear D. The V end lost 10 bases, the J end lost 0 bases, and 15 bases lay between the germline ends. This CDR3 has 14 residues. Per germline, CDR1 SGHAT and CDR2 FQNNGV. The CDR3 DNA reads as TGTGCCATCACCCCCGAATCAGCTAACTATGGCTACACCTTC. Translation gives CAITPESANYGYTF.

This clonotype was counted at least ten times. This chain connects TRBV27 to TRBJ1-2, with D possibly being TRBD1 (6 bases). The CDR3 consists of 14 residues. The germline V gene has CDR1 MNHEY and CDR2 SMNVEV (reference sequence). V was clipped by 2 bases and J by 4 bases, with 11 bases between them. CDR3 sequence reads: CASSLNRGSYGYTF. The CDR3 nucleotides are TGTGCCAGCAGTTTAAATAGGGGGTCCTATGGCTACACCTTC.

V gene TRBV6-2 or TRBV6-3 combines with J gene TRBJ1-5, with D tentatively TRBD1 (6 bases). There are 15 residues in the CDR3. Germline V gene data show CDR1 as MNHEY and CDR2 as SVGEGT. V shed 4 bases and J shed 0 bases, with 10 bases lying between them. The CDR3: CASSFRQDSNQPQHF. In DNA, the CDR3 is TGTGCCAGCAGTTTTAGACAGGATAGCAATCAGCCCCAGCATTTT.

This clonotype was seen ten or more times. The chain joins TRBV6-1 to TRBJ1-1, with D possibly matching TRBD1 (5 bases). Germline CDR1 and CDR2: MNHNS and SASEGT. CDR3 length: 15 residues. Trimming removed 8 bases at V and 4 bases at J, with 20 bases between. The chain's CDR3 is CASRRGTTQATEAFF. CDR3 DNA sequence: TGTGCCAGCCGGAGGGGTACAACCCAGGCCACTGAAGCTTTCTTT.

The chain employs TRBV29-1 and TRBJ1-1; 7 bases match TRBD1. This CDR3 has 11 amino acids. J lost 6 bases, V lost 6 bases, and 4 bases had no gene match. Germline V gene lookup returns CDR1 SQVTM and CDR2 ANQGSEA. In nucleotides, the CDR3 is TGCAGCGTGACAGGGCCTTCTGAAGCTTTCTTT. It encodes CSVTGPSEAFF.

This clonotype was recorded at least ten times. This chain links TRBV10-3 with TRBJ1-1, with no clear D. The V gene lost 3 bases and the J gene lost 0 bases, with 8 bases spanning the gap. CDR1 ENHRY and CDR2 SYGVKD come from the germline V gene. This CDR3 is built from 14 residues. DNA of the CDR3: TGTGCCATCAGTGAAGATCGGCTGAACACTGAAGCTTTCTTT. It encodes CAISEDRLNTEAFF.

This clonotype was detected ten times or more. CDR3 sequence reads: CASSPPSAGAYNEQFF. CDR3 nucleotides: TGTGCCAGCTCACCACCGTCGGCGGGAGCCTACAATGAGCAGTTCTTC. The chain couples TRBV18 to TRBJ2-1, with TRBD2 matching 7 bases. The CDR3 has 16 residues. The germline CDR1 and CDR2 sequences are KGHSH and LQKENI. Unmatched junction bases numbered 4, after V lost 0 bases and J lost 2 bases.

This clonotype was recorded at least ten times. The chain joins TRBV28 to TRBJ2-3, with TRBD2 matching 7 bases. With 6 bases clipped from V and 2 bases from J, the junction kept 11 bases outside the gene matches. In germline, CDR1 is MDHEN, CDR2 SYDVKM. This CDR3 is 16 amino acids long. The CDR3 DNA follows: TGTGCCAGCAGGGTAAGGCGGGAGAGTATCACAGATACGCAGTATTTT. Its protein product is CASRVRRESITDTQYF.

This clonotype came up a few times. V usage is TRBV19 and J usage is TRBJ1-1; tentatively, D is TRBD1 (5 bases). This CDR3 comprises 17 residues. V was shortened by 5 bases and J by 0 bases, with 19 bases between the two germline ends. Germline V lookup: CDR1 LNHDA, CDR2 SQIVND (reference sequence). The CDR3 DNA reads as TGTGCCAGTAGTGAGACCCCGGGGCTGGGGATGAACACTGAAGCTTTCTTT. This gives the protein CASSETPGLGMNTEAFF.

The CDR3 sequence: CASSLGTGMIGELFF. The CDR3 DNA reads TGCGCCAGCAGCTTGGGAACAGGGATGATCGGGGAGCTGTTTTTT. This sequence joins TRBV5-1 and TRBJ2-2; TRBD1 might be the D (6 bases). This CDR3 comprises 15 residues. From germline, CDR1 is SGHRS and CDR2 YFSETQ. The germline V and J ends were trimmed by 0 bases and 7 bases, with 13 bases remaining between them.

This clonotype was detected ten times or more. The chain links TRBV5-1 to TRBJ2-7; 9 positions agree with TRBD1. Germline CDR1 SGHRS, CDR2 YFSETQ. The CDR3 has 14 residues. V shed 5 bases and J 1 base; nucleotides not matched to a gene: 4. CDR3 coding DNA: TGCGCCAGCAGTTGGACAGGGGAGTCCTACGAGCAGTACTTC. Its protein product is CASSWTGESYEQYF.

Note on this clonotype: A read error is possible here, since a much larger clone lies one base away. V is TRBV28 and J is TRBJ2-3, with a tentative D call TRBD1 (6 bases). CDR1 and CDR2 (germline): MDHEN, SYDVKM. The CDR3 is 14 amino acids. As DNA, the CDR3 is TGTGCCAGCAGCCGACAGGTTAGGGCAGATACGCGGTATTTT. Amino acids: CASSRQVRADTRYF.

This clonotype was picked up many times. This chain links TRBV20-1 with TRBJ2-1; possibly TRBD2 for D (7 bases). V was cut by 1 base and J by 8 bases, with 18 bases left in between. Germline assignment: CDR1 DFQATT and CDR2 SNEGSKA (reference sequence). This CDR3 is 15 amino acids long. This CDR3 is CSARGRGVGGDEQFF. In DNA, the CDR3 is TGCAGTGCTAGAGGTAGAGGAGTAGGGGGGGATGAGCAGTTCTTC.

This clonotype appeared a few times. The gene calls are TRBV28 and TRBJ2-5; 9 bases are shared with TRBD1. This CDR3 is 14 amino acids long. J gave up 5 bases and V 5 bases, and 6 bases lay outside the gene matches. Germline V lookup: CDR1 MDHEN, CDR2 SYDVKM. In nucleotides, the CDR3 is TGTGCCAGCAGTGTGGACAGGGGATGGGAGACCCAGTACTTC. This translates into CASSVDRGWETQYF.

This chain joins TRBV20-1 and TRBJ2-4; D is ambiguous. The CDR3 extends over 14 amino acids. V lost 0 bases to trimming and J lost 0 bases, with 6 bases between them. In germline, CDR1 is DFQATT, CDR2 SNEGSKA (reference sequence). The CDR3 DNA reads as TGCAGTGCTAGAGAGACCCAAGCCAAAAACATTCAGTACTTC. Translation gives CSARETQAKNIQYF.

The table lists this clonotype with many counts. The gene calls are TRBV6-7 and TRBJ2-5; 8 nucleotides agree with TRBD2. TRBV6-7 is sorted into the ORF group, with uncertain function. The CDR3 spans 18 residues. V gave up 2 bases and J gave up 0 bases; unmatched junction bases: 11. CDR3 nucleotides: TGTGCCAGCAGTTACGGAAAACGGGGGGGCAAGTACCAAGAGACCCAGTACTTC. Encoded protein: CASSYGKRGGKYQETQYF.